Given below is one T cell receptor (beta chain) in context. This CDR3 contains 16 residues. Germline V gene lookup returns CDR1 MNHEY and CDR2 SVGEGT. The germline V and J ends were trimmed by 2 bases and 2 bases, with 14 bases remaining between them. The data were obtained in a study of naive and memory T cell subsets. The beta constant-region primer was an equimolar mix of two oligonucleotides covering TRBC1 and TRBC2. TCRdb re-analysed the UMI-ligation and nested PCR reads in MiXCR, keeping a single row per CDR3 protein. The table records 25,000 to 30,000 distinct CDR3 sequences, roughly 10% of them present only once.

The chain joins TRBV6-2 or TRBV6-3 to TRBJ2-3, with D perhaps TRBD2 (5 bases). This receptor was identified in a human donor in good health. Material for sequencing was effector memory CD4+ T cells from blood. Subset indicated: effector memory, CD45RA- CD27-. CDR3 sequence (DNA): TGTGCCAGCAGTTACAGAGCCCGCGGGTCCACAGATACGCAGTATTTT. This encodes CASSYRARGSTDTQYF.